This paragraph reports one T cell receptor beta chain. Its matching antigen is unknown. This entry belongs to a study of shared clonotypes between healthy human individuals. Study-wide findings and caveats: Clonotypes shared by all four donors outscored non-shared clonotypes in generation probability. Naive subsets generally exceeded memory subsets in estimated richness.

Naivety among CD8 cells was defined by CD45RO negativity and positive CCR7 selection, thereby excluding terminally differentiated effector memory CD45RA+ cells. The study drew its donors from healthy HIV-negative adults without recent acute infections or vaccinations. In the study's own analysis: In the immunoSEQ data, sequences were junction-only and lacked quality scores, so filtering differed. Measured with immunoSEQ multiplex PCR; TCRdb has only the in-frame clones, and not every one. That table is the source of V, J and clone size, and D and trimming were worked out from the DNA. The sample lists around 2.1 million clones, 85% to 95% occurring once. Material for sequencing was naive CD8+ T cells from PBMCs. The clonotype originates from a man aged 18 to 29 in good health. Some clones in this sample may be carry-over from other donors' samples.

The CDR3 nucleotides are TGTGCCAGCAGCTTGGGTGTCACCAGAGCCCTAGCCAAAAACATTCAGTACTTC. Amino acids: CASSLGVTRALAKNIQYF. V usage is TRBV5-6 and J usage is TRBJ2-4, with D unresolved. Trimming cost V 0 bases and J 0 bases, with 16 bases left between them. The CDR3 is 18 residues long. Germline V CDR1 and CDR2: SGHDT, YYEEEE.